The present T cell receptor beta chain was sequenced within a study of cytomegalovirus exposure and HLA in healthy donors. Study summary: Early released data comprised tens of millions of unique TCRs from HLA-typed donors.

General observations from the study: It was reported that TCR beta sequences correctly inferred the HLA-A and HLA-B alleles for most subjects. In a later analysis, a genetic analysis reported fewer productive-TCR N-insertions in an Asian-associated ancestry cluster than the cohort average. Analysis performed later showed TCR beta chains linked to HLA being more clonally expanded than equally common others.

The ends lost 1 base at V and 5 bases at J; junction bases unmatched: 5. The CDR3 contains 16 residues. Germline values: CDR1 MGHDK, CDR2 SYGVNS. Both 60 Vbeta primers and 13 Jbeta primers went into the PCR. The table came from immunoSEQ multiplex PCR; TCRdb's copy has only in-frame clones and leaves some out. This sample yields approximately 120,000 clones, of which 76% are seen a single time; approximately 2% belongs to the top ten. A few counts support this clone. Its specificity is not known. The chain couples TRBV25-1 to TRBJ2-1, with 10 bases identical to TRBD2. This TCR came from a man aged 50-59 years in good health and CMV-seronegative. The sequenced sample was PBMCs. The CDR3: CASSEWSGGADNEQFF. For the CDR3, the DNA is TGTGCCAGCAGTGAATGGAGCGGGGGGGCCGACAATGAGCAGTTCTTC. The whole variable domain, filled in from reference TRBV25-1 and TRBJ2-1, reads EADIYQTPRYLVIGTGKKITLECSQTMGHDKMYWYQQDPGMELHLIHYSYGVNSTEKGDLSSESTVSRIRTEHFPLTLESARPSHTSQYLCASSEWSGGADNEQFFGPGTRLTVL.